Below are 21 T cell receptor beta chains sequenced from a single sample in a study of blood T cell repertoires in COVID-19. Produced via immunoSEQ multiplex PCR; TCRdb's table is partial and in-frame only. Of approximately 220,000 clones listed, under 90% are singletons. The material sequenced was PBMCs or T cells enriched from blood (not recorded which). These receptors were collected from a woman aged 40 to 50 who had been exposed to COVID-19.

This clone was picked up a small number of times. The rearrangement joins TRBV6-1 to TRBJ1-5; 7 bases are shared with TRBD1. The V gene's germline CDR1 is MNHNS and CDR2 SASEGT. This CDR3 has 18 amino acids. V gave up 4 bases and J gave up 1 base; unmatched junction bases: 13. The CDR3 nucleotides read TGTGCCAGCAGTGTCTACCACACCGGGACAGTAAGCAATCAGCCCCAGCATTTT. This translates into CASSVYHTGTVSNQPQHF.

The rearrangement joins TRBV27 to TRBJ2-2; maybe TRBD1 (6 bases). CDR1 and CDR2 from the germline V gene are MNHEY and SMNVEV (reference sequence). Trimming took 4 bases from V and 2 from J, leaving 11 bases between them. The CDR3 covers 15 residues. In DNA, the CDR3 is TGTGCCAGCAGTTATGAACAGGGAAACACCGGGGAGCTGTTTTTT. This codes for CASSYEQGNTGELFF.

The chain has TRBV7-3 and TRBJ1-1; 9 positions agree with TRBD1. Unmatched junction bases numbered 12, after V lost 5 bases and J lost 5 bases. Germline V gene sequence: CDR1 SGHTA, CDR2 FQGTGA. The CDR3 sequence is 16 residues long. DNA of the CDR3: TGTGCCAGCAGCGCTACAGGGGGCTTATCGGGAACTGAAGCTTTCTTT. Translated: CASSATGGLSGTEAFF.

This sequence joins TRBV27 and TRBJ2-7, with 9 bases fitting TRBD2. From germline, CDR1 is MNHEY and CDR2 SMNVEV (reference sequence). The ends lost 4 bases at V and 4 bases at J; junction bases unmatched: 8. CDR3 length: 15 amino acids. This chain's CDR3 is CASSSPRLAGYEQYF. The CDR3 DNA follows: TGTGCCAGCAGTTCCCCGAGGCTAGCGGGGTACGAGCAGTACTTC.

V and J are TRBV28 and TRBJ2-5; the match to TRBD1 covers 8 bases. This CDR3 region has 13 residues. Germline CDR1 reads MDHEN; CDR2 reads SYDVKM. V shed 5 bases and J 4 bases; nucleotides not matched to a gene: 3. The CDR3: CASSAGQGETQYF. CDR3 in DNA: TGTGCCAGCAGTGCTGGACAGGGAGAGACCCAGTACTTC.

The rearrangement joins TRBV25-1 to TRBJ1-6; TRBD1 aligns across 7 bases. Germline CDR1 reads MGHDK; CDR2 reads SYGVNS. This CDR3 is built from 18 residues. The ends lost 2 bases at V and 2 bases at J; junction bases unmatched: 9. CDR3 nucleotides: TGTGCCAGCAGTGAAATTGGACAGGAATGGGCCTATAATTCACCCCTCCACTTT. Its translation: CASSEIGQEWAYNSPLHF.

The chain couples TRBV6-1 to TRBJ1-6; perhaps TRBD1 as D (5 bases). This CDR3 region has 15 residues. Germline CDR1 and CDR2: MNHNS and SASEGT. Trimming removed 3 bases from V and 8 bases from J, with 14 bases in between. CDR3 amino acids: CASSDQGGFDSPLHF. Written as DNA, the CDR3 is TGTGCCAGCAGTGATCAGGGAGGCTTCGATTCACCCCTCCACTTT.

The chain carries TRBV2 and TRBJ1-6; TRBD1 agrees at 8 bases. The length of the CDR3 is 14 residues. CDR1 is SNHLY, CDR2 FYNNEI, per germline. V shed 9 bases and J 5 bases; nucleotides not matched to a gene: 6. The chain's CDR3 is CASKDRGDNSPLHF. DNA of the CDR3: TGTGCCAGTAAAGACAGGGGCGATAATTCACCCCTCCACTTT.

This sequence joins TRBV5-4 and TRBJ2-2; 11 bases match TRBD2. The CDR3 runs 16 residues. Germline V gene data show CDR1 as SGHNT and CDR2 as YYREEE (reference sequence). V shed 4 bases and J 5 bases; nucleotides not matched to a gene: 7. DNA of the CDR3: TGTGCCAGCAGCCCAGGGACTAGCGGCATTACCGGGGAGCTGTTTTTT. Protein: CASSPGTSGITGELFF. Full variable domain (outside the CDR3, taken from reference TRBV5-4 and TRBJ2-2): ETGVTQSPTHLIKTRGQQVTLRCSSQSGHNTVSWYQQALGQGPQFIFQYYREEENGRGNFPPRFSGLQFPNYSSELNVNALELDDSALYLCASSPGTSGITGELFFGEGSRLTVL.

Ten or more counts support this clone. This sample includes further DNA sequences coding for the same CDR3. The chain is built from TRBV19 and TRBJ2-7; the D gene is possibly TRBD2 (5 bases). V lost 1 base to trimming and J lost 3 bases, with 10 bases between them. CDR3 length equals 14 residues. Germline V gene data show CDR1 as LNHDA and CDR2 as SQIVND (reference sequence). CDR3 in DNA: TGTGCCAGTAGTATAGTCGCAGGAGGCTACGAGCAGTACTTC. Its protein is CASSIVAGGYEQYF.

V gene TRBV7-2 combines with J gene TRBJ1-5; a weak D match, TRBD1 (6 bases). In germline, CDR1 is SGHTA, CDR2 FQGNSA. The V end was cut by 0 bases, the J end by 1 base, with 13 bases between. The CDR3 runs to 17 residues. The DNA of the CDR3 is TGTGCCAGCAGCTTAGCAATGGGGACAATCAGCAATCAGCCCCAGCATTTT. This sequence encodes CASSLAMGTISNQPQHF.

This clone was counted a single time. This chain uses TRBV2 with TRBJ2-1; 11 bases are shared with TRBD2. The V gene end was trimmed by 2 bases and the J gene end by 5 bases; junction bases not matched to a gene: 2. There are 15 residues in the CDR3. In germline, CDR1 is SNHLY, CDR2 FYNNEI. The CDR3 spells CASSELAGGDNEQFF. CDR3 coding DNA: TGTGCCAGCAGTGAATTAGCGGGGGGGGACAATGAGCAGTTCTTC.

This sequence joins TRBV27 and TRBJ2-4; the D gene is possibly TRBD1 (6 bases). This CDR3 is built from 14 residues. Germline V gene sequence: CDR1 MNHEY, CDR2 SMNVEV (reference sequence). The V end lost 5 bases, the J end lost 6 bases, and 14 bases lay between the germline ends. The CDR3 DNA follows: TGTGCCAGCAGTGCCTCCGGGACAATAAACATTCAGTACTTC. Translated, it gives CASSASGTINIQYF.

This clone appeared a few times. The gene calls are TRBV18 and TRBJ2-3; TRBD2 matches at 10 bases. V was pared by 6 bases and J by 4 bases, with 10 bases of the junction left unmatched. This CDR3 is 16 amino acids long. Per the germline V gene, CDR1 is KGHSH and CDR2 is LQKENI. In DNA, the CDR3 is TGTGCCAGCTCCCCGGGGTGGACTAGCGGATCAGATACGCAGTATTTT. Protein product: CASSPGWTSGSDTQYF.

The V and J genes are TRBV25-1 and TRBJ1-1, with 7 positions matching TRBD1. Trimming removed 10 bases from V and 6 bases from J; junction bases left unmatched: 11. This CDR3 has 13 residues. From germline, CDR1 is MGHDK and CDR2 SYGVNS. This CDR3 reads CATSDRFFPEAFF. The CDR3 nucleotides are TGTGCCACCTCGGACAGGTTTTTTCCTGAAGCTTTCTTT.

CDR3 coding DNA: TGTGCCAGCCAGTGGGACAGTCTAGGTTCGGGCGAGCAGTACTTC. It codes for CASQWDSLGSGEQYF. The gene calls are TRBV2 and TRBJ2-7; 7 bases match TRBD1. CDR3 length: 15 residues. Germline CDR1 is SNHLY and CDR2 is FYNNEI. The junction had 16 bases not matched to a gene; V was cut back by 8 bases and J by 6 bases.

The chain combines TRBV5-4 with TRBJ1-2, with D unclear. V shed 4 bases and J shed 0 bases, with 10 bases lying between them. This CDR3 has 14 amino acids. CDR1 and CDR2 (germline): SGHNT, YYREEE (reference sequence). The CDR3 sequence is CASSRHDTNYGYTF. The CDR3 nucleotides read TGTGCCAGCAGCCGACACGACACTAACTATGGCTACACCTTC.

The chain employs TRBV7-2 and TRBJ1-1; D is ambiguous. Germline V gives CDR1 SGHTA, CDR2 FQGNSA. The CDR3 is 16 amino acids. V was cut by 5 bases and J by 0 bases, with 16 bases left in between. The chain's CDR3 is CASSPRGRRLNTEAFF. The CDR3 DNA follows: TGTGCCAGCAGCCCTAGAGGTAGACGGTTGAACACTGAAGCTTTCTTT.

This chain uses TRBV7-2 with TRBJ1-3, with TRBD1 as a possible D gene (5 bases). Germline V gene lookup returns CDR1 SGHTA and CDR2 FQGNSA. The CDR3 totals 16 residues. With 5 bases removed from V and 3 bases from J, the gap between germline ends came to 17 bases. The CDR3 reads CASSRGGGGDGNTIYF. The CDR3 coding sequence is TGTGCCAGCAGCCGTGGGGGGGGAGGAGATGGAAACACCATATATTTT.

The chain links TRBV19 to TRBJ2-3; TRBD1 matches 8 bases. The length of the CDR3 is 15 residues. Germline V CDR1 and CDR2: LNHDA, SQIVND (reference sequence). V shed 5 bases, J shed 4 bases, and the junction held 8 bases outside the gene matches. The CDR3 coding sequence is TGTGCCAGTAGTTCCCGACAGGGGTGGGCAGATACGCAGTATTTT. This translates into CASSSRQGWADTQYF. Complete variable domain (other parts from reference TRBV19 and TRBJ2-3): DGGITQSPKYLFRKEGQNVTLSCEQNLNHDAMYWYRQDPGQGLRLIYYSQIVNDFQKGDIAEGYSVSREKKESFPLTVTSAQKNPTAFYLCASSSRQGWADTQYFGPGTRLTVL.

The chain employs TRBV30 and TRBJ1-5, with a weak D call TRBD1 (6 bases). V was shortened by 1 base and J by 9 bases, with 7 bases between the two germline ends. Germline V gene data show CDR1 as GTSNPN and CDR2 as SVGIG (reference sequence). There are 11 residues in the CDR3. CDR3 region: CAWSGGGPQHF. In nucleotides, the CDR3 is TGTGCCTGGAGTGGAGGGGGGCCCCAGCATTTT. Looking up the rest from reference TRBV30 and TRBJ1-5 gives the full variable domain: SQTIHQWPATLVQPVGSPLSLECTVEGTSNPNLYWYRQAAGRGLQLLFYSVGIGQISSEVPQNLSASRPQDRQFILSSKKLLLSDSGFYLCAWSGGGPQHFGDGTRLSIL.